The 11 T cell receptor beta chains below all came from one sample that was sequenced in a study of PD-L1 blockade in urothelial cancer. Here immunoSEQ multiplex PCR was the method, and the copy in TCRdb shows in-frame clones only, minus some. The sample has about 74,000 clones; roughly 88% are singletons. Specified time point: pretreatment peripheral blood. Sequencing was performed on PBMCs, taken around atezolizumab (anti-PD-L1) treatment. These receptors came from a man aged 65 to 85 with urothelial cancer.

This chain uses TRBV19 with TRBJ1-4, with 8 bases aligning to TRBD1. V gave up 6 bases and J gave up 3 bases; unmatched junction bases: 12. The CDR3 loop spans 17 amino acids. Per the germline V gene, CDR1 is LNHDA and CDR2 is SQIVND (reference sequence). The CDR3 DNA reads TGTGCCAGTAGCCGATTCGGACAGGGAGGATCTAATGAAAAACTGTTTTTT. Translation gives CASSRFGQGGSNEKLFF.

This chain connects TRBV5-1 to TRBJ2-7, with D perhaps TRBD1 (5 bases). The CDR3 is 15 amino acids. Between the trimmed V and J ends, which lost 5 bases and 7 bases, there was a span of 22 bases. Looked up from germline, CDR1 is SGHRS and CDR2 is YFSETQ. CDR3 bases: TGCGCCAGCAGTTCCGGATCTGGTGATCAGGGAGAGCAGTACTTC. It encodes CASSSGSGDQGEQYF.

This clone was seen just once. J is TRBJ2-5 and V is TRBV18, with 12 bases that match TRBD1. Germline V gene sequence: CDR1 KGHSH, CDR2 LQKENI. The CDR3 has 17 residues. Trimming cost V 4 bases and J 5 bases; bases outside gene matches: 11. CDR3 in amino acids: CASSQTSGTGGPETQYF. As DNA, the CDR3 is TGTGCCAGCTCACAGACCTCCGGGACAGGGGGCCCGGAGACCCAGTACTTC.

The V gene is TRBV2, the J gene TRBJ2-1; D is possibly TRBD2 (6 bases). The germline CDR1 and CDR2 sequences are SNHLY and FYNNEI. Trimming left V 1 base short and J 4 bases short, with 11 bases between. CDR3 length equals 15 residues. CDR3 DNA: TGTGCCAGCAGTGAAGGTTTAGCGGAGTACAATGAGCAGTTCTTC. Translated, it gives CASSEGLAEYNEQFF.

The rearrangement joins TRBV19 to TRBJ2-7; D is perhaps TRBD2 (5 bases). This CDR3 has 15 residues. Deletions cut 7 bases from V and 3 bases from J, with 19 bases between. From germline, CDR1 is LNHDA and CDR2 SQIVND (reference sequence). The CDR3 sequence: CASTLERTVYYEQYF. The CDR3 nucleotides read TGTGCCAGTACCCTAGAGCGGACGGTCTACTACGAGCAGTACTTC.

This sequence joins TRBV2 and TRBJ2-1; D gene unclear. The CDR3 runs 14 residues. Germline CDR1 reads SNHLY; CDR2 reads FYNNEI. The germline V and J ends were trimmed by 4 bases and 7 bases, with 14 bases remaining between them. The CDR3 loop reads CASSAELSGNEQFF. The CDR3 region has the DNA TGTGCCAGCAGTGCTGAGCTCTCAGGTAATGAGCAGTTCTTC.

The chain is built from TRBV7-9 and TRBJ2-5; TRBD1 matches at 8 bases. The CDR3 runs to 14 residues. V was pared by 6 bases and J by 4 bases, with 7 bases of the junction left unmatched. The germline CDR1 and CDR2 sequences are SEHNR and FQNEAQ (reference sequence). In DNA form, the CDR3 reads TGTGCCAGCAGATCCCAGGGGGCGGGAGAGACCCAGTACTTC. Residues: CASRSQGAGETQYF.

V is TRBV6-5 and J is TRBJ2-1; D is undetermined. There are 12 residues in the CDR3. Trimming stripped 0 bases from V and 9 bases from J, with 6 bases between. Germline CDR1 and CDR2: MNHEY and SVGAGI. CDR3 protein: CASSYSQTEQFF. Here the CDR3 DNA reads TGTGCCAGCAGTTACTCACAGACTGAGCAGTTCTTC.

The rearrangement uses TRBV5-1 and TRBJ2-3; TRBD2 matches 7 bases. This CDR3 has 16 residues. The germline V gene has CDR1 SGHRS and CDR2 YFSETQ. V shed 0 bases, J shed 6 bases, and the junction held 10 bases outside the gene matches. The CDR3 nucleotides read TGCGCCAGCAGCTTGGGGGCTAGCGGAGCGGGGGATACGCAGTATTTT. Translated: CASSLGASGAGDTQYF.

CDR3 residues: CASTPRVAANNEQFF. CDR3 bases: TGTGCCAGCACCCCTCGGGTGGCGGCGAACAATGAGCAGTTCTTC. The chain combines TRBV6-6 with TRBJ2-1; no clear D gene. Trimming left V 7 bases short and J 5 bases short, with 18 bases between. From germline, CDR1 is MNHNY and CDR2 SVGAGI (reference sequence). This CDR3 is 15 amino acids long.

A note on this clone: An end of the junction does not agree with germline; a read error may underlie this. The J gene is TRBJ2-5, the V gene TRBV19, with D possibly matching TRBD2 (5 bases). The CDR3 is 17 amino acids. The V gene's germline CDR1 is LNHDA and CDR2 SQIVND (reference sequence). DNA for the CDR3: TGTGCAAGTAGTATACGACTACGAGGACGGTACCAAGAGACCCAGTACTTC. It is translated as CASSIRLRGRYQETQYF.